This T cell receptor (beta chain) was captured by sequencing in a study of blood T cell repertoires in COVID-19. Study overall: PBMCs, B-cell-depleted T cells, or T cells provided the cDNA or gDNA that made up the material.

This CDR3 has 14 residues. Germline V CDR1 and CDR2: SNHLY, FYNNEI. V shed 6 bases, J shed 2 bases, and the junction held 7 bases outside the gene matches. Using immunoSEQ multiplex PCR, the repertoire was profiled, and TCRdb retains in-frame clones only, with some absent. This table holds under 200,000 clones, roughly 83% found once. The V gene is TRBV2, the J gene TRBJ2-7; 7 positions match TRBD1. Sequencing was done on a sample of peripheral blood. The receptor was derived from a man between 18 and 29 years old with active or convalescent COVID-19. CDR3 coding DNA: TGTGCCAGCAGACCCGGGACAGTTCCCTACGAGCAGTACTTC. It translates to CASRPGTVPYEQYF.